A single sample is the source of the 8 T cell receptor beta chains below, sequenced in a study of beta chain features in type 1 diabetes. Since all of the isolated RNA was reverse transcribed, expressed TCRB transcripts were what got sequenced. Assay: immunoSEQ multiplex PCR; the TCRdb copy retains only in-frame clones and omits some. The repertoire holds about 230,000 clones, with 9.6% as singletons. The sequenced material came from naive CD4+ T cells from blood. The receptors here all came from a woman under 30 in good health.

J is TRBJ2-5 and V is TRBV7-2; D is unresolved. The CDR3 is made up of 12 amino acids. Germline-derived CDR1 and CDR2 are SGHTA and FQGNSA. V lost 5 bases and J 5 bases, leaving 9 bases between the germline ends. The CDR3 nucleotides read TGTGCCAGCAGCCGGGTAGTGGAGACCCAGTACTTC. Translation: CASSRVVETQYF.

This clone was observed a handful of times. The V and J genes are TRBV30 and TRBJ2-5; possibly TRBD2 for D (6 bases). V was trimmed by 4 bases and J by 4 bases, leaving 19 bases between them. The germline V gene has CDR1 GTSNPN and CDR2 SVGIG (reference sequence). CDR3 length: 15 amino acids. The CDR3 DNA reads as TGTGCCTGGACAAAGAGGCGGGGCCAGGGAGAGACCCAGTACTTC. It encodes CAWTKRRGQGETQYF.

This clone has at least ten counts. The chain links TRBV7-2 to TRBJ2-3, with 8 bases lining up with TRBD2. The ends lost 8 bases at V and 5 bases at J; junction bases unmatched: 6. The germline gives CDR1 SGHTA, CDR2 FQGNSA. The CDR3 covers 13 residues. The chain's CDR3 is CASVAAGVDTQYF. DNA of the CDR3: TGTGCCAGCGTCGCAGCGGGGGTAGATACGCAGTATTTT.

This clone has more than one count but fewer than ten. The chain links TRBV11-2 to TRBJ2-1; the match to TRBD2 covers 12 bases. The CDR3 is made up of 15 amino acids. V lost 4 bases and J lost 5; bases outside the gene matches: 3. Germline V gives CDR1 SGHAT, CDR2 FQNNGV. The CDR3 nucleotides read TGTGCCAGCAGCTCCCGACTAGCGGGGGACAATGAGCAGTTCTTC. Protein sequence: CASSSRLAGDNEQFF.

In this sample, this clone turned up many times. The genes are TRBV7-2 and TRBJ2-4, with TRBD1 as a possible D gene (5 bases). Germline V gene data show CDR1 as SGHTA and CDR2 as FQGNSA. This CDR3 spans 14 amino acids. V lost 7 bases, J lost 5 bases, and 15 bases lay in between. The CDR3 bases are TGTGCCAGCACCCTAAAACAGGTTGAAAACATTCAGTACTTC. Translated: CASTLKQVENIQYF.

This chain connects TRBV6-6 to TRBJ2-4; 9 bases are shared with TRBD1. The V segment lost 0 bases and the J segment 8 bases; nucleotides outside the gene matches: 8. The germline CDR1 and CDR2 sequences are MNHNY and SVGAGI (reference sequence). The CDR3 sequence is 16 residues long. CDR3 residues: CASSYSGGQGEDIQYF. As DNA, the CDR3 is TGTGCCAGCAGTTACTCTGGGGGACAGGGTGAGGACATTCAGTACTTC.

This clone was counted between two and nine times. The DNA of the CDR3 is TGTGCCAGTAGTATTGCGGGAGGTGGGCCAAATGAGCAGTTCTTC. Protein sequence: CASSIAGGGPNEQFF. The chain has TRBV19 and TRBJ2-1; 8 bases are a match to TRBD2. The germline V gene has CDR1 LNHDA and CDR2 SQIVND (reference sequence). J was trimmed by 7 bases and V by 3 bases; bases with no gene match: 8. The CDR3 covers 15 residues.

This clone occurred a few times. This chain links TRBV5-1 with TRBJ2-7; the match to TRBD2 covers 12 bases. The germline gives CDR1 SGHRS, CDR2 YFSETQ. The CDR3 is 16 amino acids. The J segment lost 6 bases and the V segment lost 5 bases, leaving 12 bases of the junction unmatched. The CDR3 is CASRPLAGGPLGEQYF. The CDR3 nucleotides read TGCGCCAGCAGACCTCTAGCGGGAGGGCCATTAGGCGAGCAGTACTTC.